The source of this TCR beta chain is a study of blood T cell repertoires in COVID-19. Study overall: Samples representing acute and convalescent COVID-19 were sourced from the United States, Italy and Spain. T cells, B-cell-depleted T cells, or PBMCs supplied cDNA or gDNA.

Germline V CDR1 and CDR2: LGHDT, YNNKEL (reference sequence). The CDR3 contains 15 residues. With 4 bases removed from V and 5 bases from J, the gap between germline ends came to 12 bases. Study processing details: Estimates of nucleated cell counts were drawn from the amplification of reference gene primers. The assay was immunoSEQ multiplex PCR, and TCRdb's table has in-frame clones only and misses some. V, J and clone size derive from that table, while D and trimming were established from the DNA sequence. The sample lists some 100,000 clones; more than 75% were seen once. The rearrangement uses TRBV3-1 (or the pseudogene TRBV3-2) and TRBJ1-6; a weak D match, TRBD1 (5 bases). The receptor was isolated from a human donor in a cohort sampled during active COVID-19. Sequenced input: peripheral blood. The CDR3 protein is CASSPGTQNNSPLHF. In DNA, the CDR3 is TGTGCCAGCAGCCCCGGGACTCAGAATAATTCACCCCTCCACTTT.